Shown below are 4 T cell receptor beta chains from a single sample sequenced in a study of CD8+ T cells in alopecia areata. Described treatment: oral pan-JAK inhibitor, 5-10 mg twice daily. The authors extracted RNA and reverse transcribed it into cDNA as the sequencing template. Assay: immunoSEQ multiplex PCR; the TCRdb copy retains only in-frame clones and omits some. The sample consists of 160,000 or so clones, 50% to 70% of them appearing once. This material consisted of CD4+ T cells sorted from blood, taken at week 4, from a patient treated with tofacitinib. The receptors stem from a human donor with alopecia areata.

This chain joins TRBV29-1 and TRBJ1-1, with unresolved D. This CDR3 is 12 amino acids long. Germline loops: CDR1 SQVTM, CDR2 ANQGSEA. The V gene lost 1 base and the J gene lost 11 bases, with 14 bases spanning the gap. CDR3 DNA: TGCAGCGTTGAAGGTACCCAAATTGGGGCTTTCTTT. Translating it yields CSVEGTQIGAFF.

This clone occurred many times. This chain links TRBV2 with TRBJ2-7; a weak D match, TRBD1 (5 bases). The CDR3 covers 11 residues. Germline loops: CDR1 SNHLY, CDR2 FYNNEI. V dropped 8 bases and J dropped 3 bases, with 8 bases sitting between them. The CDR3 sequence is CASAGNYEQYF. As DNA, the CDR3 is TGTGCCAGCGCAGGGAACTACGAGCAGTACTTC.

V usage is TRBV5-4 and J usage is TRBJ2-1; 14 nucleotides line up with TRBD2. J lost 5 bases, V lost 5 bases, and 9 bases had no gene match. The CDR3 length is 17 residues. Germline V gene data show CDR1 as SGHNT and CDR2 as YYREEE (reference sequence). The CDR3 reads CASSRLTSGGGNNEQFF. CDR3 nucleotides: TGTGCCAGCAGTCGCCTGACTAGCGGGGGGGGTAACAATGAGCAGTTCTTC.

The rearrangement links TRBV7-2 to TRBJ2-2, with D perhaps matching TRBD1 or TRBD2 (5 bases each). Trimming pared 5 bases from V and 7 bases from J, leaving 17 bases between. This CDR3 has 15 residues. Looked up from germline, CDR1 is SGHTA and CDR2 is FQGNSA. DNA for the CDR3: TGTGCCAGCAGCATCTCAGGGACCTCAGGCGGGGAGCTGTTTTTT. Amino acid sequence: CASSISGTSGGELFF.